The TCR beta chain under discussion was sequenced for a study of graft-versus-host responses after intestinal transplantation. Study overall: Tacrolimus and steroids were given for around 3 years to all recipients after anti-thymocyte globulin induction. The study's findings and limits: GvH clones detected in recipient marrow included some appearing first in ileum or blood. Early post-transplant declines in HvG were associated with peak levels of circulating GvH clones. Within the allografts of patients who had graft-donor T cell macrochimerism, graft-versus-host to host-versus-graft clonal ratios were high.

The CDR3 consists of 15 residues. The germline V gene encodes CDR1 SEHNR and CDR2 FQNEAQ (reference sequence). The junction had 6 bases not matched to a gene; V was cut back by 4 bases and J by 6 bases. Sequencing used immunoSEQ multiplex PCR; TCRdb keeps in-frame clones, though not all of them. This table holds more than 65,000 clones, under 90% found once. With regard to this clone: No antigen is known for it.

The J gene is TRBJ1-6, the V gene TRBV7-9, with TRBD1 matching over 7 bases. The sample consisted of unstimulated CD4+ T cells sorted from spleen or lymph node cells, taken before transplant. This sequence originates from a human donor who was the organ donor for an intestinal transplant. CDR3 DNA sequence: TGTGCCAGCAGCTCTTCGGACAGGCTTAATTCACCCCTCCACTTT. Its protein product is CASSSSDRLNSPLHF.